Listed below are T cell receptor beta chains from one sample, sequenced in a study of OX40 agonist ivuxolimab in advanced cancers. The method was immunoSEQ multiplex PCR; TCRdb's version includes in-frame clones alone and lacks a portion of them. The sample lists more than 55,000 clones, about 90% occurring once. Sample: CD4+ or CD8+ T cells sorted from blood, taken in a trial of the OX40 agonist ivuxolimab. These TCRs come from an adult with an advanced solid tumor such as melanoma, head and neck, liver or kidney cancer. Both conserved end residues are part of each CDR3. Fields, in order: J gene, clone size, V gene, D gene, CDR3 protein, CDR3 DNA. D genes are given only for firm matches. Size values are once, few and many counts, or a class for expanded clones, and some rows have none.

j_gene: TRBJ2-2
abundance: NA
v_gene: TRBV5-1
d_gene: TRBD1
CDR3aa: CASSVRDRGRTGELFF
CDR3nt: TGCGCCAGCAGCGTCCGGGACAGGGGGCGTACCGGGGAGCTGTTTTTT

j_gene: TRBJ1-2
abundance: NA
v_gene: TRBV10-1
d_gene: NA
CDR3aa: CASSESLGASGGYTF
CDR3nt: TGCGCCAGCAGTGAGTCTTTGGGGGCGAGCGGTGGCTACACCTTC

j_gene: TRBJ2-7
abundance: NA
v_gene: TRBV11-3
d_gene: NA
CDR3aa: CASRGRSYEQYF
CDR3nt: TGTGCCAGCAGAGGCAGGTCTTACGAGCAGTACTTC

j_gene: TRBJ2-7
abundance: NA
v_gene: TRBV7-6
d_gene: NA
CDR3aa: CASSPGQFYEQYF
CDR3nt: TGTGCCAGCAGCCCTGGACAGTTCTACGAGCAGTACTTC

j_gene: TRBJ2-6
abundance: NA
v_gene: TRBV7-9
d_gene: TRBD1
CDR3aa: CASSRLDRTSGANVLTF
CDR3nt: TGTGCCAGCAGCCGTCTGGACAGGACCTCCGGGGCCAACGTCCTGACTTTC

j_gene: TRBJ2-3
abundance: NA
v_gene: TRBV2
d_gene: NA
CDR3aa: CASSRTPGGTDTQYF
CDR3nt: TGTGCCAGCAGTCGGACCCCCGGGGGCACAGATACGCAGTATTTT

j_gene: TRBJ1-4
abundance: NA
v_gene: TRBV28
d_gene: NA
CDR3aa: CASSPLGGGKKLFF
CDR3nt: TGTGCCAGCAGTCCCCTGGGGGGTGGGAAAAAACTGTTTTTT

j_gene: TRBJ2-2
abundance: NA
v_gene: TRBV5-4
d_gene: TRBD2
CDR3aa: CASSSSGGNTGELFF
CDR3nt: TGTGCCAGCAGCTCTAGCGGGGGTAACACCGGGGAGCTGTTTTTT

j_gene: TRBJ1-4
abundance: NA
v_gene: TRBV27
d_gene: NA
CDR3aa: CASSPWGSTNEKLFF
CDR3nt: TGTGCCAGCAGTCCCTGGGGCTCGACTAATGAAAAACTGTTTTTT

j_gene: TRBJ2-2
abundance: once
v_gene: TRBV5-4
d_gene: TRBD1
CDR3aa: CASSQRTGWDTGELFF
CDR3nt: TGTGCCAGCAGCCAAAGGACAGGGTGGGACACCGGGGAGCTGTTTTTT

j_gene: TRBJ1-4
abundance: NA
v_gene: TRBV28
d_gene: NA
CDR3aa: CASSFPHRSGDVGEKLFF
CDR3nt: TGTGCCAGCAGTTTTCCCCATAGGTCAGGGGATGTGGGGGAAAAACTGTTTTTT

j_gene: TRBJ1-1
abundance: NA
v_gene: TRBV7-9
d_gene: TRBD1
CDR3aa: CASSWGGGAEAFF
CDR3nt: TGTGCCAGCAGCTGGGGAGGGGGCGCTGAAGCTTTCTTT

j_gene: TRBJ1-1
abundance: NA
v_gene: TRBV19
d_gene: NA
CDR3aa: CASSMGTGTEAFF
CDR3nt: TGTGCCAGTAGTATGGGAACAGGGACTGAAGCTTTCTTT

j_gene: TRBJ2-7
abundance: NA
v_gene: TRBV28
d_gene: TRBD1
CDR3aa: CASGQEYEQYF
CDR3nt: TGTGCCAGCGGACAGGAATACGAGCAGTACTTC

j_gene: TRBJ2-5
abundance: NA
v_gene: TRBV28
d_gene: NA
CDR3aa: CASRSGSQETQYF
CDR3nt: TGTGCCAGCAGAAGCGGGTCCCAGGAGACCCAGTACTTC

j_gene: TRBJ1-2
abundance: NA
v_gene: TRBV9
d_gene: NA
CDR3aa: CASSVGKASSYGYTF
CDR3nt: TGTGCCAGCAGCGTAGGGAAAGCCTCTAGCTATGGCTACACCTTC

j_gene: TRBJ2-1
abundance: NA
v_gene: TRBV28
d_gene: TRBD2
CDR3aa: CASRGREIPYNEQFF
CDR3nt: TGTGCCAGCAGGGGGCGGGAGATCCCGTACAATGAGCAGTTCTTC

j_gene: TRBJ2-1
abundance: once
v_gene: TRBV6-5
d_gene: TRBD2
CDR3aa: CASRVAGANYNEQFF
CDR3nt: TGTGCCAGCAGAGTAGCGGGAGCTAACTACAATGAGCAGTTCTTC

j_gene: TRBJ1-2
abundance: NA
v_gene: TRBV28
d_gene: NA
CDR3aa: CASSLTNYGYTF
CDR3nt: TGTGCCAGCAGTTTGACTAACTATGGCTACACCTTC

j_gene: TRBJ2-2
abundance: NA
v_gene: TRBV6-1
d_gene: TRBD2
CDR3aa: CASSGAGTSGIVETGELFF
CDR3nt: TGTGCCAGCAGTGGAGCCGGGACTAGCGGGATCGTGGAGACCGGGGAGCTGTTTTTT

j_gene: TRBJ2-1
abundance: NA
v_gene: TRBV19
d_gene: NA
CDR3aa: CASGLENEQFF
CDR3nt: TGTGCCAGTGGTCTAGAGAATGAGCAGTTCTTC

j_gene: TRBJ2-3
abundance: NA
v_gene: TRBV18
d_gene: NA
CDR3aa: CASSGRATDTQYF
CDR3nt: TGTGCCAGCTCGGGCCGGGCAACAGATACGCAGTATTTT

j_gene: TRBJ1-5
abundance: NA
v_gene: TRBV28
d_gene: NA
CDR3aa: CASRIGGSGPQHF
CDR3nt: TGTGCCAGCAGAATAGGGGGAAGTGGGCCCCAGCATTTT

j_gene: TRBJ2-7
abundance: NA
v_gene: TRBV11-2
d_gene: TRBD1
CDR3aa: CASSSTGGNEQYF
CDR3nt: TGTGCCAGCAGCTCCACAGGGGGAAACGAGCAGTACTTC

j_gene: TRBJ2-3
abundance: NA
v_gene: TRBV5-1
d_gene: NA
CDR3aa: CASSLGLSRGDTQYF
CDR3nt: TGCGCCAGCAGCTTGGGGCTTTCTCGGGGAGATACGCAGTATTTT

j_gene: TRBJ2-7
abundance: NA
v_gene: TRBV27
d_gene: TRBD1
CDR3aa: CASSPRDRFYEQYF
CDR3nt: TGTGCCAGCAGTCCCCGGGACAGGTTTTACGAGCAGTACTTC

j_gene: TRBJ2-7
abundance: NA
v_gene: TRBV9
d_gene: NA
CDR3aa: CASSPGPYQRSLSYEQYF
CDR3nt: TGTGCCAGCAGCCCTGGGCCCTACCAGCGGAGCCTCTCCTACGAGCAGTACTTC

j_gene: TRBJ2-1
abundance: NA
v_gene: TRBV5-4
d_gene: NA
CDR3aa: CASSLWVARNEQFF
CDR3nt: TGTGCCAGCAGCTTGTGGGTAGCGCGGAATGAGCAGTTCTTC

j_gene: TRBJ1-4
abundance: once
v_gene: TRBV5-1
d_gene: TRBD1
CDR3aa: CASTPGQGFEKLFF
CDR3nt: TGCGCCAGCACACCGGGACAGGGATTTGAAAAACTGTTTTTT

j_gene: TRBJ2-7
abundance: NA
v_gene: TRBV7-8
d_gene: NA
CDR3aa: CASSDWSEGEQYF
CDR3nt: TGTGCCAGCAGCGACTGGAGCGAGGGCGAGCAGTACTTC

j_gene: TRBJ1-2
abundance: NA
v_gene: TRBV18
d_gene: TRBD1
CDR3aa: CASSQQTGLGYGYTF
CDR3nt: TGTGCCAGCTCGCAGCAGACAGGGCTAGGGTATGGCTACACCTTC

j_gene: TRBJ2-7
abundance: NA
v_gene: TRBV14
d_gene: NA
CDR3aa: CASSQQGYEQYF
CDR3nt: TGTGCCAGCTCCCAACAGGGCTACGAGCAGTACTTC

j_gene: TRBJ2-7
abundance: NA
v_gene: TRBV28
d_gene: NA
CDR3aa: CASSLWASGSSYEQYF
CDR3nt: TGTGCCAGCAGTTTATGGGCTTCTGGGAGCTCCTACGAGCAGTACTTC

j_gene: TRBJ1-2
abundance: NA
v_gene: TRBV5-4
d_gene: NA
CDR3aa: CASNERQGLDYGYTF
CDR3nt: TGTGCCAGCAACGAACGTCAGGGCCTGGACTATGGCTACACCTTC

j_gene: TRBJ1-5
abundance: once
v_gene: TRBV5-1
d_gene: TRBD1
CDR3aa: CASSVFPAGPGGTQPQHF
CDR3nt: TGCGCCAGCAGCGTTTTCCCCGCTGGGCCAGGGGGCACTCAGCCCCAGCATTTT

j_gene: TRBJ2-3
abundance: once
v_gene: TRBV6-5
d_gene: NA
CDR3aa: CASRDDLRTDTQYF
CDR3nt: TGTGCCAGCAGGGATGATTTGAGGACAGATACGCAGTATTTT

j_gene: TRBJ2-3
abundance: NA
v_gene: TRBV4-1
d_gene: TRBD1
CDR3aa: CASSLQGAITDTQYF
CDR3nt: TGCGCCAGCAGCCTCCAGGGGGCAATTACAGATACGCAGTATTTT

j_gene: TRBJ2-1
abundance: NA
v_gene: TRBV6-5
d_gene: NA
CDR3aa: CASSYSDSEQFF
CDR3nt: TGTGCCAGCAGTTACTCCGATTCTGAGCAGTTCTTC

j_gene: TRBJ1-5
abundance: NA
v_gene: TRBV15
d_gene: NA
CDR3aa: CATSTPPGVGNQPQHF
CDR3nt: TGTGCCACCAGCACGCCTCCAGGGGTGGGGAATCAGCCCCAGCATTTT

j_gene: TRBJ1-1
abundance: NA
v_gene: TRBV10-1
d_gene: NA
CDR3aa: CASSGGGFTEAFF
CDR3nt: TGCGCCAGCAGCGGGGGCGGATTTACTGAAGCTTTCTTT

j_gene: TRBJ2-4
abundance: once
v_gene: TRBV10-3
d_gene: NA
CDR3aa: CAISESRGSSAKNIQYF
CDR3nt: TGTGCCATCAGTGAGTCTCGGGGCAGTTCCGCCAAAAACATTCAGTACTTC

j_gene: TRBJ2-7
abundance: few
v_gene: TRBV28
d_gene: TRBD1
CDR3aa: CASSKFQGADEQYF
CDR3nt: TGTGCCAGCAGTAAATTCCAGGGGGCTGACGAGCAGTACTTC

j_gene: TRBJ2-7
abundance: NA
v_gene: TRBV7-2
d_gene: NA
CDR3aa: CASSLQALGYEQYF
CDR3nt: TGTGCCAGCAGCTTACAGGCCTTGGGCTACGAGCAGTACTTC

j_gene: TRBJ2-7
abundance: NA
v_gene: TRBV6-5
d_gene: TRBD1
CDR3aa: CASSSDRVVYEQYF
CDR3nt: TGTGCCAGCAGTTCCGACAGGGTGGTCTACGAGCAGTACTTC

j_gene: TRBJ2-7
abundance: NA
v_gene: TRBV5-1
d_gene: NA
CDR3aa: CASSLGHLRGEQYF
CDR3nt: TGCGCCAGCAGCTTGGGACACCTGAGGGGCGAGCAGTACTTC

j_gene: TRBJ1-1
abundance: NA
v_gene: TRBV9
d_gene: NA
CDR3aa: CASSVGWGLDTEAFF
CDR3nt: TGTGCCAGCAGCGTAGGGTGGGGGCTGGACACTGAAGCTTTCTTT